Each of the 6 T cell receptor beta chains below was sequenced from the same sample in a study of identical twins. MiXCR, applied by TCRdb to the 5' RACE reads, yields one record per CDR3 protein. The sample lists 350,000 to 500,000 distinct CDR3 sequences; around 18% were seen once. The sequencing sample was made of naive T cells sorted from blood. The receptors were gathered from a man between 50 and 59 years old in good health.

The rearrangement uses TRBV6-2 or TRBV6-3 and TRBJ2-5; 13 nucleotides align to TRBD2. From germline, CDR1 is MNHEY and CDR2 SVGEGT. V gave up 5 bases and J gave up 4 bases; unmatched junction bases: 1. This CDR3 region has 14 residues. Written as DNA, the CDR3 is TGTGCCAGCAGTCGGACTAGCGGGAGAGAGACCCAGTACTTC. Translating it yields CASSRTSGRETQYF.

This clonotype was counted between two and nine times. This sequence joins TRBV6-2 or TRBV6-3 and TRBJ2-2; 7 bases match TRBD2. CDR1 MNHEY and CDR2 SVGEGT come from the germline V gene. The V gene end was trimmed by 10 bases and the J gene end by 6 bases; junction bases not matched to a gene: 14. The CDR3 contains 15 residues. CDR3 in DNA: TGTGCCACCAGACGGGGTCTAGCGGCCTCCGGGGAGCTGTTTTTT. This sequence encodes CATRRGLAASGELFF.

There are many counts of this clonotype. CDR3 nucleotide sequence: TGTGCCAGCGTACGCGGGGGGGCCAATCTTTTCTACAATGAGCAGTTCTTC. This encodes CASVRGGANLFYNEQFF. J is TRBJ2-1 and V is TRBV12-3 or TRBV12-4, with 9 bases lining up with TRBD2. This CDR3 has 17 amino acids. V lost 8 bases to trimming and J lost 3 bases; unmatched junction nucleotides: 14.

This clonotype was detected only once. The CDR3 sequence is CSARAGGEWGPTNTGELFF. CDR3 bases: TGCAGTGCTAGAGCGGGGGGCGAGTGGGGACCGACGAACACCGGGGAGCTGTTTTTT. This chain joins TRBV20-1 and TRBJ2-2, with D perhaps matching TRBD2 (7 bases). The CDR3 is 19 residues long. Germline V gene data show CDR1 as DFQATT and CDR2 as SNEGSKA (reference sequence). Trimming removed 1 base from V and 0 bases from J, with 21 bases in between.

This clonotype has ten or more counts. The chain carries TRBV7-8 and TRBJ2-3; no definite D call. The germline V gene has CDR1 SGHVS and CDR2 FQNEAQ. The germline V and J ends were trimmed by 1 base and 0 bases, with 11 bases remaining between them. The CDR3 sequence is 16 residues long. The CDR3 sequence: CASSLEGSLSTDTQYF. The CDR3 coding sequence is TGTGCCAGCAGCTTAGAAGGTAGCTTGAGCACAGATACGCAGTATTTT.

The V call is TRBV11-2, the J call TRBJ2-7; 8 nucleotides match TRBD2. The V gene end was trimmed by 1 base and the J gene end by 5 bases; junction bases not matched to a gene: 4. There are 14 residues in the CDR3. CDR1 and CDR2 (germline): SGHAT, FQNNGV. CDR3 loop: CASSLVAGPHEQYF. The DNA for the CDR3 is TGTGCCAGCAGCTTAGTAGCGGGGCCCCACGAGCAGTACTTC.